This is a list of T cell receptor beta chains from one sample in a study of radiation and T cells in renal cell carcinoma. Clones were read by immunoSEQ multiplex PCR, and TCRdb kept only the in-frame ones, dropping some. The sample records more than 65,000 clones, approximately 86% being singletons. The sequencing used blood, collected from a patient whose treatment included radiotherapy and nephrectomy. Source of these receptors: a woman aged 50 to 65 with renal cell carcinoma. The CDR3 runs from the conserved cysteine through the conserved F or W.

cdr3_aa,v_call,j_call
CASSPGAAVYVRSYGQYF,TRBV7-8,TRBJ2-7
CASSLNSEAFF,TRBV11-2,TRBJ1-1
CASSPSPSRGELFF,TRBV7-9,TRBJ2-2
CASSLNRGEQYF,TRBV5-5,TRBJ2-7
CASSPLATVQETQYF,TRBV9,TRBJ2-5
CASSLGRGHQPQHF,TRBV7-2,TRBJ1-5
CASSFRQENYGYTF,TRBV5-4,TRBJ1-2
CASSRRDRDEQYF,TRBV5-8,TRBJ2-7
CASSPLGGISGNTIYF,TRBV7-6,TRBJ1-3
CASSFRKTGRDTEAFF,TRBV5-6,TRBJ1-1
CASIGTRSETQYF,TRBV19,TRBJ2-5